This TCR beta chain was recorded in a study of cytomegalovirus exposure and HLA in healthy donors. The germline gives CDR1 MNHNS, CDR2 SASEGT. The CDR3 has 11 residues. V gave up 8 bases and J gave up 6 bases; unmatched junction bases: 4. The PCR ran on 60 Vbeta and 13 Jbeta primers. Only in-frame clones appear in the TCRdb table, and some are missing; sequencing was by immunoSEQ multiplex PCR. The table includes about 230,000 clones, roughly 81% detected once. The material sequenced was PBMCs. The receptor was derived from a girl aged 2 to 9 in good health and CMV-seronegative. V is TRBV6-1 and J is TRBJ2-7; 7 bases align to TRBD1. CDR3: CASARDSEQYF. CDR3 coding DNA: TGTGCCAGCGCACGGGACAGCGAGCAGTACTTC.